The T cell receptor (beta chain) described here comes from a study of blood T cell repertoires in COVID-19. Study-wide context: PBMCs, B-cell-depleted T cells, or T cells provided the cDNA or gDNA that made up the material.

Data came from immunoSEQ multiplex PCR; TCRdb stores just in-frame clones and leaves some out. Among approximately 100,000 clones, 75% to 85% were seen once, and the ten largest hold around a quarter. Losses at the gene ends were 4 bases for V and 3 bases for J; bases not matched to a gene: 7. Per germline, CDR1 LNHDA and CDR2 SQIVND (reference sequence). The CDR3 is 16 amino acids. This receptor was taken from a man aged 60-69 years with acute or convalescent COVID-19. Sequenced material: peripheral blood. The rearrangement joins TRBV19 to TRBJ2-2; 8 bases fit TRBD1. Here the CDR3 DNA reads TGTGCCAGTAGTACGCGGGACAGGATTTACACCGGGGAGCTGTTTTTT. This translates into CASSTRDRIYTGELFF. Based on the CDR3 plus reference TRBV19 and TRBJ2-2, the full variable domain is DGGITQSPKYLFRKEGQNVTLSCEQNLNHDAMYWYRQDPGQGLRLIYYSQIVNDFQKGDIAEGYSVSREKKESFPLTVTSAQKNPTAFYLCASSTRDRIYTGELFFGEGSRLTVL.